These T cell receptor beta chains were read from a single sample in a study of T cells in Graves' hyperthyroidism and ophthalmopathy. One entry per CDR3 protein results from TCRdb running MiXCR on the multiplex PCR reads. This table holds 550,000 to 700,000 distinct CDR3 sequences, over 12% found once. Sequencing used blood. These receptors all come from a woman aged 40 to 55 with Graves' ophthalmopathy. CDR3s include the opening cysteine and the closing phenylalanine or tryptophan. A D gene is named only where the DNA matches it firmly. For some rows the clone size is stated as once, few or many, or as a class when expanded; others skip it.

clone size | J gene | V gene | D gene | CDR3 protein | CDR3 DNA
many | TRBJ1-2 | TRBV28 | . | CASSFDVNYGYTF | TGTGCCAGCAGTTTTGACGTTAACTATGGCTACACCTTC
few | TRBJ1-6 | TRBV24-1 | . | CATSDASQGSGSPLHF | TGTGCCACCAGTGATGCCTCCCAGGGGTCAGGTTCACCCCTCCACTTT
. | TRBJ1-2 | TRBV30 | . | CAWSVWANYGYTF | TGTGCCTGGAGTGTATGGGCTAACTATGGCTACACCTTC
few | TRBJ2-4 | TRBV5-1 | . | CASRREWGAKNIQYF | TGCGCCAGCAGACGGGAGTGGGGGGCCAAAAACATTCAGTACTTC
few | TRBJ1-1 | TRBV20-1 | TRBD1 | CSARPTADRGSGTEAFF | TGCAGTGCTAGACCAACGGCCGACAGGGGTTCCGGGACTGAAGCTTTCTTT
many | TRBJ1-1 | TRBV5-1 | TRBD1 | CASSRSTGGTEAFF | TGCGCCAGCAGCCGTTCCACAGGGGGCACTGAAGCTTTCTTT
many | TRBJ2-4 | TRBV28 | TRBD1 | CASSPYPGGSAKNIQYF | TGTGCCAGCAGTCCTTATCCAGGGGGTAGTGCCAAAAACATTCAGTACTTC
many | TRBJ1-3 | TRBV11-3 | . | CASSLWLNSGNTIYF | TGTGCCAGCAGCTTATGGTTGAACTCTGGAAACACCATATATTTT
many | TRBJ1-5 | TRBV6-1 | . | CASSEDSYQPQHF | TGTGCCAGCAGTGAAGACAGCTATCAGCCCCAGCATTTT
many | TRBJ2-1 | TRBV27 | . | CASSSRGGPYNEQFF | TGTGCCAGCAGTTCCAGGGGCGGCCCCTACAATGAGCAGTTCTTC
many | TRBJ2-7 | TRBV2 | . | CASSSDLRVHEQYF | TGTGCCAGCAGTTCTGACCTCAGGGTCCACGAGCAGTACTTC
few | TRBJ2-2 | TRBV11-2 | TRBD2 | CASSVTSGSQTGELFF | TGTGCCAGCAGCGTTACTAGCGGGAGCCAGACCGGGGAGCTGTTTTTT
. | TRBJ1-1 | TRBV10-2 | . | CASSYSGKGTEAFF | TGCGCCAGCAGTTACAGTGGAAAAGGGACTGAAGCTTTCTTT
many | TRBJ2-7 | TRBV29-1 | . | CSVVQARGAPYEQYF | TGCAGCGTTGTCCAGGCCAGAGGGGCACCCTACGAGCAGTACTTC
few | TRBJ1-5 | TRBV19 | . | CASSMLDNSQPQHF | TGTGCCAGTAGTATGTTAGACAACTCGCAGCCCCAGCATTTT
few | TRBJ1-1 | TRBV19 | . | CASSYMVSGLKAFF | TGTGCCAGTAGTTATATGGTTTCAGGACTGAAAGCTTTCTTT
many | TRBJ2-7 | TRBV14 | . | CASSQVAGEGYEQYF | TGTGCCAGCAGCCAAGTGGCAGGGGAGGGGTACGAGCAGTACTTC
many | TRBJ1-1 | TRBV12-3/TRBV12-4 | . | CASGQRRGSEAFF | TGTGCCAGCGGACAGAGGAGAGGCTCTGAAGCTTTCTTT
. | TRBJ1-1 | TRBV20-1 | TRBD1 | CSAGQGGDTEAFF | TGCAGTGCTGGACAGGGGGGGGACACTGAAGCTTTCTTT
few | TRBJ1-2 | TRBV28 | . | CASSSGGFAANYGYTF | TGTGCCAGCAGTTCCGGGGGCTTTGCAGCTAACTATGGCTACACCTTC
. | TRBJ2-2 | TRBV3-1 | . | CASSWAASPGELFF | TGTGCCAGCAGCTGGGCCGCGTCTCCCGGGGAGCTGTTTTTT
many | TRBJ2-2 | TRBV2 | TRBD2 | CASSRGGGSGELFF | TGTGCCAGCAGTCGCGGGGGGGGCTCCGGGGAGCTGTTTTTT
many | TRBJ2-7 | TRBV10-3 | . | CAIREGQNAYEQYF | TGTGCCATCAGGGAGGGGCAGAACGCCTACGAGCAGTACTTC
many | TRBJ1-5 | TRBV25-1 | TRBD1 | CAVRGGTGNQPQHF | TGTGCAGTCCGGGGCGGGACAGGGAATCAGCCCCAGCATTTT
few | TRBJ2-5 | TRBV7-7 | . | CASSLQGRVGEETQYF | TGTGCTAGCAGCTTACAGGGTAGGGTCGGGGAAGAGACCCAGTACTTC
many | TRBJ2-5 | TRBV29-1 | . | CSVDAGPGTQYF | TGCAGCGTTGACGCAGGTCCGGGGACCCAGTACTTC
many | TRBJ1-1 | TRBV19 | . | CASSHRTENTEAFF | TGTGCCAGTAGTCATCGGACAGAGAACACTGAAGCTTTCTTT
. | TRBJ1-1 | TRBV19 | . | CASSISRQVNTEAFF | TGTGCCAGTAGTATTTCTCGCCAGGTGAACACTGAAGCTTTCTTT
many | TRBJ2-7 | TRBV27 | TRBD2 | CASSGTSGNYEQYF | TGTGCCAGCAGTGGGACTAGCGGGAATTACGAGCAGTACTTC
many | TRBJ2-7 | TRBV7-2 | TRBD1 | CASSLGGQGEQYF | TGTGCCAGCAGCTTAGGGGGACAGGGAGAGCAGTACTTC
many | TRBJ2-7 | TRBV10-3 | TRBD2 | CAIRREAHYEQYF | TGTGCCATCAGGCGGGAGGCCCACTACGAGCAGTACTTC
many | TRBJ1-1 | TRBV9 | . | CASSGLTVAEAFF | TGTGCCAGCAGCGGTCTGACAGTTGCTGAAGCTTTCTTT
many | TRBJ2-7 | TRBV7-2 | . | CASSLSGRQYF | TGTGCCAGCAGCTTATCGGGACGGCAGTACTTC
. | TRBJ2-2 | TRBV11-1 | . | CASSIPAGRLMGFTGELFF | TGTGCCAGCAGCATCCCCGCAGGGCGGTTAATGGGATTCACCGGGGAGCTGTTTTTT
many | TRBJ2-5 | TRBV11-2 | . | CASTPLPRGETQYF | TGTGCCAGCACCCCCCTCCCGAGGGGGGAGACCCAGTACTTC
many | TRBJ2-7 | TRBV11-2 | . | CASSLVAASYEQYF | TGTGCCAGCAGCTTAGTAGCTGCTTCCTACGAGCAGTACTTC
many | TRBJ1-6 | TRBV12-3/TRBV12-4 | . | CASTIGGGASYNSPLHF | TGTGCCAGCACCATTGGCGGGGGCGCGTCCTATAATTCACCCCTCCACTTT